This T cell receptor beta chain was observed in a study of CD8 T cells in Susac syndrome. Germline trimming cut 5 bases from V and 0 bases from J; bases unmatched to any gene: 6. The CDR3 sequence is 15 residues long. The germline V gene has CDR1 ENHRY and CDR2 SYGVKD. Overall study results and limits: As acknowledged by the study, its TCR sequencing and HLA analysis included a relatively small number of individuals.

On this clonotype itself: Its antigen is not identified.

The multiple sclerosis control cohort comprised treatment-naive individuals presenting with stable or active relapsing-remitting disease. RNA was extracted with the RNeasy kit, and a quantity of roughly 0.5 to 1 ug was reverse transcribed using random hexamers. It was immunoSEQ multiplex PCR that amplified TCR beta CDR3 across 54 Vbeta and 13 Jbeta. TCRdb re-analysed the immunoSEQ multiplex PCR reads in MiXCR, keeping a single row per CDR3 protein. The sample has about 250,000 distinct CDR3 sequences, 80% to 95% seen once; the top ten hold about 0.07%. Sequenced material: CD4+ T cells from PBMCs. V is TRBV10-3 and J is TRBJ1-2; 7 bases are a match to TRBD1. This TCR was recovered from a human donor with multiple sclerosis. The CDR3 nucleotides read TGTGCCATCAGTAGAGGACAGGAAGCTAACTATGGCTACACCTTC. Translated, it gives CAISRGQEANYGYTF.